What follows are 19 T cell receptor beta chains derived from one specimen sequenced in a study of blood T cell repertoires in COVID-19. The data were produced by immunoSEQ multiplex PCR, yet TCRdb's version contains in-frame clones alone and is incomplete. The repertoire holds 250,000 or so clones, with about 86% as singletons. Sequencing used peripheral blood. These receptors came from a man aged 25 to 45 with active or convalescent COVID-19.

V is TRBV4-3 and J is TRBJ2-7, with D tentatively TRBD2 (6 bases). Germline values: CDR1 LGHNA, CDR2 YSLEER. Trimming took off 4 bases at V and 0 bases at J, with 16 bases between the two ends. The CDR3 has 16 amino acids. The CDR3 region is CASSPGHWGDSYEQYF. The CDR3 DNA sequence: TGCGCCAGCAGCCCCGGGCATTGGGGGGACTCCTACGAGCAGTACTTC.

The rearrangement links TRBV7-9 to TRBJ1-3; no reliable D call. Trimming removed 1 base from V and 1 base from J, with 8 bases in between. CDR1 is SEHNR, CDR2 FQNEAQ, per germline (reference sequence). This CDR3 contains 15 residues. CDR3 residues: CASSLGPSSGNTIYF. CDR3 nucleotide sequence: TGTGCCAGCAGCTTAGGGCCTTCTTCTGGAAACACCATATATTTT.

The V gene is TRBV7-2, the J gene TRBJ1-5, with D possibly being TRBD1 (5 bases). The CDR3 runs 15 residues. Trimming removed 4 bases at V and 3 bases at J, with 13 bases between. Looked up from germline, CDR1 is SGHTA and CDR2 is FQGNSA. CDR3 sequence reads: CASSSSGQHNQPQHF. The CDR3 DNA is TGTGCCAGCAGCTCGTCTGGACAACACAATCAGCCCCAGCATTTT.

V is TRBV2 and J is TRBJ1-6, with unresolved D. Germline V lookup: CDR1 SNHLY, CDR2 FYNNEI. The CDR3 sequence is 13 residues long. V lost 8 bases and J 4 bases, leaving 9 bases between the germline ends. CDR3 region: CASLGFYNSPLHF. For the CDR3, the DNA is TGTGCCAGCCTGGGCTTTTATAATTCACCCCTCCACTTT.

The rearrangement links TRBV9 to TRBJ2-5; D perhaps matches TRBD2 (7 bases). The CDR3 runs to 15 residues. The ends were cut back, 0 bases at V and 4 bases at J, with 13 bases in the middle. Germline-derived CDR1 and CDR2 are SGDLS and YYNGEE. CDR3 amino acids: CASSVEGGGGETQYF. CDR3 sequence (DNA): TGTGCCAGCAGCGTAGAGGGCGGGGGCGGAGAGACCCAGTACTTC.

This clone is a singleton in its sample. The chain links TRBV4-1 to TRBJ1-5; TRBD1 aligns across 9 bases. V lost 4 bases, J lost 5 bases, and 6 bases stayed unmatched. CDR1 and CDR2 from the germline V gene are MGHRA and YSYEKL. The length of the CDR3 is 15 residues. The CDR3 DNA sequence: TGCGCCAGCAGCCCTGGACAGGGGAAGGATCAGCCCCAGCATTTT. This codes for CASSPGQGKDQPQHF.

The chain combines TRBV7-9 with TRBJ2-3, with a possible D match to TRBD1 (8 bases). Trimming removed 8 bases at V and 6 bases at J, with 18 bases between. The CDR3 extends over 14 amino acids. Germline V CDR1 and CDR2: SEHNR, FQNEAQ (reference sequence). The CDR3 DNA reads as TGTGCCAGCCGGGAGGACAGGGAAGGGGATACGCAGTATTTT. Translating gives CASREDREGDTQYF.

The chain has TRBV5-6 and TRBJ1-2; D uncertain. With 2 bases removed from V and 6 bases from J, the gap between germline ends came to 23 bases. Germline-derived CDR1 and CDR2 are SGHDT and YYEEEE. The CDR3 is 17 amino acids. CDR3 region: CASSLVVSTLSSDGYTF. The CDR3 bases are TGTGCCAGCAGCTTAGTTGTTAGCACTTTGAGTTCCGATGGCTACACCTTC.

The V gene is TRBV1, the J gene TRBJ2-3; the DNA was not compared with TRBD2, the D call given in the table. TRBV1 is labeled a pseudogene. This CDR3 spans 20 amino acids. DNA for the CDR3: TGCACCAGCAGCCAAGATAAAGAAGGACCAAGGCGGGGGGGACCAGATACGCAGTATTTT. Residues: CTSSQDKEGPRRGGPDTQYF.

The rearrangement links TRBV7-6 to TRBJ1-6; 7 bases fit TRBD1. Looked up from germline, CDR1 is SGHVS and CDR2 is FNYEAQ. The V segment lost 3 bases and the J segment 7 bases; nucleotides outside the gene matches: 6. The CDR3 length is 15 residues. The CDR3 reads CASSLGGQLNSPLHF. CDR3 in DNA: TGTGCCAGCAGCTTGGGGGGACAGTTAAATTCACCCCTCCACTTT. The variable domain in full, with the rest retrieved from reference TRBV7-6 and TRBJ1-6, is GAGVSQSPRYKVTKRGQDVALRCDPISGHVSLYWYRQALGQGPEFLTYFNYEAQQDKSGLPNDRFSAERPEGSISTLTIQRTEQRDSAMYRCASSLGGQLNSPLHFGNGTRLTVT.

This clone has a single count. V is TRBV5-1 and J is TRBJ1-1, with 8 bases identical to TRBD1. V shed 1 base, J shed 7 bases, and the junction held 6 bases outside the gene matches. Germline V CDR1 and CDR2: SGHRS, YFSETQ. CDR3 length equals 14 residues. CDR3 residues: CASSLRQGAGEAFF. CDR3 nucleotide sequence: TGCGCCAGCAGCTTGAGGCAGGGGGCCGGTGAAGCTTTCTTT.

The V call is TRBV4-2, the J call TRBJ2-5, with TRBD1 identical over 7 bases. With V trimmed by 6 bases and J by 2 bases, 12 bases remained unmatched. Germline lookup yields CDR1 LGHNA and CDR2 YNFKEQ. The CDR3 loop spans 16 amino acids. The CDR3: CASSDRTGKEQETQYF. The CDR3 DNA sequence: TGTGCCAGCAGTGACCGGACAGGCAAAGAACAAGAGACCCAGTACTTC.

In its sample, this clone was seen a few times. The rearrangement links TRBV30 to TRBJ1-6, with 9 bases that match TRBD1. From germline, CDR1 is GTSNPN and CDR2 SVGIG (reference sequence). This CDR3 comprises 17 residues. The V segment lost 4 bases and the J segment 9 bases; nucleotides outside the gene matches: 16. The CDR3 DNA follows: TGTGCCTGGAAAGGCCTGGAGTACAGGGGGCGAGCTTCACCCCTCCACTTT. Protein product: CAWKGLEYRGRASPLHF.

The rearrangement joins TRBV14 to TRBJ2-3; D perhaps matches TRBD2 (5 bases). V lost 2 bases, J lost 1 base, and 13 bases lay in between. The CDR3 length is 16 residues. The germline CDR1 and CDR2 sequences are SGHDN and FVKESK. The CDR3 sequence: CASSQLRGSGTDTQYF. In nucleotides, the CDR3 is TGTGCCAGCAGCCAATTACGGGGTTCGGGCACAGATACGCAGTATTTT.

J is TRBJ1-1 and V is TRBV19; TRBD1 aligns across 9 bases. The CDR3 is 16 amino acids. Germline trimming cut 3 bases from V and 5 bases from J; bases unmatched to any gene: 10. Germline lookup yields CDR1 LNHDA and CDR2 SQIVND (reference sequence). In DNA form, the CDR3 reads TGTGCCAGTAGTATCCTCTCCACAGGGGGCGCGACTGAAGCTTTCTTT. Protein sequence: CASSILSTGGATEAFF. The variable domain in full, completed from reference TRBV19 and TRBJ1-1, reads DGGITQSPKYLFRKEGQNVTLSCEQNLNHDAMYWYRQDPGQGLRLIYYSQIVNDFQKGDIAEGYSVSREKKESFPLTVTSAQKNPTAFYLCASSILSTGGATEAFFGQGTRLTVV.

This clone was counted between two and nine times. This chain connects TRBV27 to TRBJ1-1; TRBD1 agrees at 9 bases. The V gene end was trimmed by 6 bases and the J gene end by 5 bases; junction bases not matched to a gene: 4. Germline values: CDR1 MNHEY, CDR2 SMNVEV (reference sequence). The CDR3 spans 13 residues. For the CDR3, the DNA is TGTGCCAGCAGGGGACAGGGCTATACTGAAGCTTTCTTT. It is translated as CASRGQGYTEAFF.

The chain joins TRBV10-3 to TRBJ1-2; weak D call: TRBD1 (6 bases). The germline V gene has CDR1 ENHRY and CDR2 SYGVKD. V was pared by 3 bases and J by 4 bases, with 15 bases between. The CDR3 is 15 amino acids. CDR3 in amino acids: CAISEKADSIYGYTF. CDR3 nucleotide sequence: TGTGCCATCAGTGAAAAGGCGGACAGCATCTATGGCTACACCTTC.

The V call is TRBV7-2, the J call TRBJ2-7; possible D gene TRBD1, 6 bases. Germline CDR1 is SGHTA and CDR2 is FQGNSA. Trimming cost V 3 bases and J 4 bases, with 16 bases left between them. The CDR3 is 15 amino acids. CDR3 in amino acids: CASSLGPGHQYEQYF. The CDR3, as DNA: TGTGCCAGCAGCTTGGGCCCGGGACACCAATACGAGCAGTACTTC.

The rearrangement uses TRBV6-2 or TRBV6-3 and TRBJ2-5, with TRBD2 matching over 9 bases. CDR1 and CDR2 (germline): MNHEY, SVGEGT. The V gene end was trimmed by 5 bases and the J gene end by 5 bases; junction bases not matched to a gene: 21. This CDR3 has 19 amino acids. The CDR3 sequence: CASSNLPPGLALSVETQYF. The CDR3 DNA is TGTGCCAGCAGTAACCTACCCCCCGGACTAGCGTTATCCGTGGAGACCCAGTACTTC.